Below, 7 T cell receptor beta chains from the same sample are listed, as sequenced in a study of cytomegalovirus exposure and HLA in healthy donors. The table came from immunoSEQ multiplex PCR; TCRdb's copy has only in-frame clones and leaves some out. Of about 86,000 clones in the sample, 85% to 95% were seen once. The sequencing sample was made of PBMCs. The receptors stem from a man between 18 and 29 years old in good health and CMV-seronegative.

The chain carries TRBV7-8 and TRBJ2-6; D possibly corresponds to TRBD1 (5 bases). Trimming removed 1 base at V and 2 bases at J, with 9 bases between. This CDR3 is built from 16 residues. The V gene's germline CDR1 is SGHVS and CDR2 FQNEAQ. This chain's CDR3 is CASSLEGKAGANVLTF. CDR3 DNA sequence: TGTGCCAGCAGCTTAGAGGGGAAGGCTGGGGCCAACGTCCTGACTTTC.

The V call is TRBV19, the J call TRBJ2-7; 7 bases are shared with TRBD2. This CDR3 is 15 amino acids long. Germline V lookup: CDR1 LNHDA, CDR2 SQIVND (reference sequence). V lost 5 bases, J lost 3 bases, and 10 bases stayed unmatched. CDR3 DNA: TGTGCCAGTAGTCGGTCCCGGGGGGTGGGCTACGAGCAGTACTTC. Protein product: CASSRSRGVGYEQYF.

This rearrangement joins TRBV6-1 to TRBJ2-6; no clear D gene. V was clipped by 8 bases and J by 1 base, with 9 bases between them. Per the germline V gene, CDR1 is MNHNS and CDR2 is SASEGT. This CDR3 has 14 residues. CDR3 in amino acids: CASEAQSGANVLTF. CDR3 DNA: TGTGCCAGCGAAGCGCAGTCTGGGGCCAACGTCCTGACTTTC.

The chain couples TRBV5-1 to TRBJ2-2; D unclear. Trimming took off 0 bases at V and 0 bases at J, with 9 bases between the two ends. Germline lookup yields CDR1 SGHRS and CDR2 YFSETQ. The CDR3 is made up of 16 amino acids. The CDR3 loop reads CASSLERIANTGELFF. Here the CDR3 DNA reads TGCGCCAGCAGCTTGGAGAGGATCGCGAACACCGGGGAGCTGTTTTTT.

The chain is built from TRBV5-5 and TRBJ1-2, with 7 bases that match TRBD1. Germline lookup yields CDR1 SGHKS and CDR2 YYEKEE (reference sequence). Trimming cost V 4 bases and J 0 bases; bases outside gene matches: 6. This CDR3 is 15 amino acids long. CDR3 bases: TGTGCCAGCAGCACTACCGGGACAGCTAACTATGGCTACACCTTC. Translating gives CASSTTGTANYGYTF.

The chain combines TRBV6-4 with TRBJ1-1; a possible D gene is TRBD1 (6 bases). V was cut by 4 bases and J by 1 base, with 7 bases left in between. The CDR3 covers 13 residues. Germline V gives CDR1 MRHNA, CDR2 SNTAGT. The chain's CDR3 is CASSATGNTEAFF. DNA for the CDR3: TGTGCCAGCAGTGCGACAGGGAACACTGAAGCTTTCTTT.

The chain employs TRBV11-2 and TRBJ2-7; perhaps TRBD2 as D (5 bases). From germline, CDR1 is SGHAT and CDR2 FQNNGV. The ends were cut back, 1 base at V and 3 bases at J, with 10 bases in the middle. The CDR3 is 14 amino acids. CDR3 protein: CASSLAGEGYEQYF. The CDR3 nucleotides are TGTGCCAGCAGCTTAGCAGGAGAGGGCTACGAGCAGTACTTC.